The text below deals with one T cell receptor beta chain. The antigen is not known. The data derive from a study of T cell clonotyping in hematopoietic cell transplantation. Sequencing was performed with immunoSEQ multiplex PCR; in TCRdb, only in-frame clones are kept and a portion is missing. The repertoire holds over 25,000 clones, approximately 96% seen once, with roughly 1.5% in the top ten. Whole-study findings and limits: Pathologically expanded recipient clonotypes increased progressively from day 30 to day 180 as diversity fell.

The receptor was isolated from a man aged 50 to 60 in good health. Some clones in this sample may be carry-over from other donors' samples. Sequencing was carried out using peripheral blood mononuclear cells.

CDR3 sequence reads: CASSHVGLAGGESYNEQFF. CDR3 in DNA: TGCGCCAGCAGCCATGTTGGGCTAGCGGGGGGAGAGTCCTACAATGAGCAGTTCTTC. The chain employs TRBV5-1 and TRBJ2-1; 11 bases are a match to TRBD2. This CDR3 region has 19 residues. Germline-derived CDR1 and CDR2 are SGHRS and YFSETQ. V lost 4 bases and J lost 1; bases outside the gene matches: 13.